One and the same sample provided the 31 T cell receptor beta chains below, sequenced in a study of naive and memory T cell subsets. Two oligonucleotides, mixed equimolar, formed the beta constant-region primer covering TRBC1 and TRBC2. Ligated cDNA was amplified by four rounds of PCR with nested alpha and beta constant-region primers and SP2. TCRdb re-called the UMI-ligation and nested PCR reads through MiXCR, storing one row per CDR3 protein. The data show approximately 80,000 distinct CDR3 sequences, 9% seen once. The source material was naive CD8+ T cells from blood. The receptors originated from a human donor in good health.

The chain links TRBV24-1 to TRBJ2-1; 7 bases are a match to TRBD2. Germline assignment: CDR1 KGHDR and CDR2 SFDVKD. CDR3 length equals 16 residues. V lost 4 bases, J lost 4 bases, and 9 bases stayed unmatched. CDR3: CATSDRQTSTYNEQFF. The CDR3 coding sequence is TGTGCCACCAGTGACCGCCAGACTAGCACTTACAATGAGCAGTTCTTC.

The V call is TRBV6-6, the J call TRBJ2-5; TRBD2 matches at 7 bases. Germline V gene sequence: CDR1 MNHNY, CDR2 SVGAGI (reference sequence). V trimming: 4 bases; J trimming: 4 bases; junction bases outside the gene matches: 6. The CDR3 is made up of 14 amino acids. The CDR3 sequence: CASSFRGRGETQYF. The DNA of the CDR3 is TGTGCCAGCAGTTTTCGGGGGAGGGGAGAGACCCAGTACTTC.

The J gene is TRBJ1-2, the V gene TRBV5-1; D is unclear. Germline CDR1 reads SGHRS; CDR2 reads YFSETQ. The CDR3 covers 14 residues. V gave up 4 bases and J gave up 6 bases, with 16 bases separating them. CDR3 sequence reads: CASSGTGGPDGYTF. The CDR3 coding sequence is TGCGCCAGCAGCGGTACCGGAGGGCCAGATGGCTACACCTTC.

This clonotype has ten or more counts. CDR3 amino acids: CASKMGGRWEQFF. CDR3 DNA sequence: TGTGCCAGTAAGATGGGTGGAAGATGGGAGCAGTTCTTC. J is TRBJ2-1 and V is TRBV19; D remains unclear. Germline CDR1 LNHDA, CDR2 SQIVND (reference sequence). Trimming pared 7 bases from V and 10 bases from J, leaving 17 bases between. The CDR3 covers 13 residues.

The chain has TRBV6-2 or TRBV6-3 and TRBJ2-2; D ambiguous. Per the germline V gene, CDR1 is MNHEY and CDR2 is SVGEGT. CDR3 length equals 13 residues. Trimming cost V 2 bases and J 4 bases, with 5 bases left between them. For the CDR3, the DNA is TGTGCCAGCAGTTACAAACTCACCGGGGAGCTGTTTTTT. This gives the protein CASSYKLTGELFF.

The chain employs TRBV20-1 and TRBJ2-4; TRBD1 agrees at 7 bases. V shed 1 base and J 5 bases; nucleotides not matched to a gene: 5. The germline gives CDR1 DFQATT, CDR2 SNEGSKA (reference sequence). The CDR3 consists of 14 residues. CDR3 sequence reads: CSARVRDSQNIQYF. The CDR3 DNA reads TGCAGTGCTAGAGTGAGGGACAGTCAAAACATTCAGTACTTC.

On this clonotype: With a much larger clone just one base away, this may be a read error. V usage is TRBV28 and J usage is TRBJ2-1; weak D call: TRBD1 (5 bases). The V end lost 3 bases, the J end lost 10 bases, and 10 bases lay between the germline ends. This CDR3 contains 12 residues. Germline assignment: CDR1 MDHEN and CDR2 SYDVKM. The CDR3 loop reads CASSLDKGEQFF. The CDR3, as DNA: TGTGCCAGCAGTTTGGACAAGGGCGAGCAGTTCTTC.

This clonotype was observed at least ten times. V gene TRBV6-2 or TRBV6-3 combines with J gene TRBJ2-2, with 8 bases lining up with TRBD2. The V gene's germline CDR1 is MNHEY and CDR2 SVGEGT. The V gene end was trimmed by 5 bases and the J gene end by 1 base; junction bases not matched to a gene: 12. The CDR3 consists of 18 residues. The CDR3 loop is CASSPKLAAYGNTGELFF. Written as DNA, the CDR3 is TGTGCCAGCAGTCCGAAACTAGCGGCATACGGGAACACCGGGGAGCTGTTTTTT.

This clonotype was detected ten times or more. One end of the junction does not line up with germline, which may come from a read error. The chain recombines TRBV28 with TRBJ2-1, with 14 bases fitting TRBD2. Looked up from germline, CDR1 is MDHEN and CDR2 is SYDVKM. CDR3 length: 14 amino acids. CDR3 region: CASRLTSGRARGIF. The CDR3 nucleotides read TGTGCCAGCAGGCTGACTAGCGGGAGGGCCCGGGGGATCTTC.

This clonotype was counted ten times or more. The chain links TRBV12-3 or TRBV12-4 to TRBJ2-2, with 12 bases fitting TRBD1. CDR3 length: 17 residues. V dropped 6 bases and J dropped 5; count of bases not matched to a gene: 10. In nucleotides, the CDR3 is TGTGCCAGCAGAGGATCGGGACAGGGGGCGGCTACCGGGGAGCTGTTTTTT. It codes for CASRGSGQGAATGELFF.

This clonotype was observed at least ten times. The J gene is TRBJ2-1, the V gene TRBV12-3 or TRBV12-4; 10 nucleotides line up with TRBD2. The CDR3 runs to 14 residues. Losses at the gene ends were 2 bases for V and 10 bases for J; bases not matched to a gene: 5. The CDR3 DNA reads as TGTGCCAGCAGTTTACTAGCGGGAGCGTGGGAGCAGTTCTTC. As protein: CASSLLAGAWEQFF.

This clonotype was seen a handful of times. The rearrangement links TRBV7-8 to TRBJ2-5; TRBD2 matches at 13 bases. CDR3 length: 19 amino acids. V lost 4 bases to trimming and J lost 5 bases; unmatched junction nucleotides: 16. Germline V gives CDR1 SGHVS, CDR2 FQNEAQ. The CDR3 bases are TGTGCCAGCAGCTGGTCCCGGGAAGGACTAGCGGGAGATCGGGAGACCCAGTACTTC. It translates to CASSWSREGLAGDRETQYF.

This clonotype was observed a few times. The V gene is TRBV7-9, the J gene TRBJ2-1; 8 bases align to TRBD2. This CDR3 has 15 residues. CDR1 and CDR2 (germline): SEHNR, FQNEAQ (reference sequence). V trimming: 0 bases; J trimming: 5 bases; junction bases outside the gene matches: 3. CDR3 residues: CASSLASGKDNEQFF. As DNA, the CDR3 is TGTGCCAGCAGCTTAGCTAGCGGGAAAGACAATGAGCAGTTCTTC.

V gene TRBV4-3 combines with J gene TRBJ2-2, with D possibly matching TRBD1 (7 bases). This CDR3 is built from 16 residues. V dropped 4 bases and J dropped 4 bases, with 16 bases sitting between them. Germline loops: CDR1 LGHNA, CDR2 YSLEER. CDR3 sequence (DNA): TGCGCCAGCAGCCCGACAGGGACTCTGGCCACCGGGGAGCTGTTTTTT. Its protein is CASSPTGTLATGELFF.

As to this clonotype: A much bigger clone sits one base away, suggesting this may be a read error. The chain has TRBV30 and TRBJ2-3; the match to TRBD2 covers 10 bases. Germline V gene sequence: CDR1 GTSNPN, CDR2 SVGIG (reference sequence). The CDR3 consists of 14 residues. The CDR3 DNA is TGTGCCTGGAGAGCGAGCGGGAGGGCAGATGCGCAGTATTTT. As protein: CAWRASGRADAQYF.

The V and J genes are TRBV6-4 and TRBJ2-2; D unresolved. The CDR3 spans 12 residues. Trimming cost V 3 bases and J 6 bases, with 5 bases left between them. Germline V gene sequence: CDR1 MRHNA, CDR2 SNTAGT. The CDR3 sequence is CASSEVPGELFF. DNA for the CDR3: TGTGCCAGCAGTGAGGTCCCCGGGGAGCTGTTTTTT.

The sample holds many counts of this clonotype. The chain employs TRBV7-6 and TRBJ2-7, with TRBD1 matching over 9 bases. Trimming cost V 5 bases and J 2 bases; bases outside gene matches: 4. The germline gives CDR1 SGHVS, CDR2 FNYEAQ. The CDR3 extends over 14 amino acids. Here the CDR3 reads CASSAGQGAYEQYF. The CDR3 DNA reads TGTGCCAGCAGCGCGGGACAGGGCGCCTACGAGCAGTACTTC.

The chain joins TRBV14 to TRBJ1-1; D is unclear. Germline CDR1 reads SGHDN; CDR2 reads FVKESK. The germline V and J ends were trimmed by 0 bases and 5 bases, with 13 bases remaining between them. The CDR3 sequence is 15 residues long. The CDR3, as DNA: TGTGCCAGCAGCCAAGATAGTGGTAGGCGGACTGAAGCTTTCTTT. Its translation is CASSQDSGRRTEAFF.

This clonotype came up many times. The rearrangement joins TRBV29-1 to TRBJ2-7; D may match TRBD1 or TRBD2 (5 bases each). Germline assignment: CDR1 SQVTM and CDR2 ANQGSEA. Trimming removed 0 bases from V and 3 bases from J, with 9 bases in between. There are 13 residues in the CDR3. CDR3 DNA sequence: TGCAGCGTTGAAGAGGGACGGGACTACGAGCAGTACTTC. The encoded protein is CSVEEGRDYEQYF.

V gene TRBV20-1 combines with J gene TRBJ2-1; possibly TRBD1 for D (6 bases). CDR1 and CDR2 (germline): DFQATT, SNEGSKA (reference sequence). The V end lost 6 bases, the J end lost 7 bases, and 10 bases lay between the germline ends. The length of the CDR3 is 11 residues. The CDR3 is CSAKGGNEQFF. CDR3 bases: TGCAGTGCCAAAGGGGGTAATGAGCAGTTCTTC.

This clonotype came up many times. The genes are TRBV7-3 and TRBJ2-2, with 10 positions matching TRBD1. The trim removed 2 bases at V and 3 bases at J, leaving 6 bases unmatched. The germline gives CDR1 SGHTA, CDR2 FQGTGA. The CDR3 contains 17 residues. CDR3 nucleotides: TGTGCCAGCAGCTTATCATTCGGGACAGGGGACACCGGGGAGCTGTTTTTT. Protein product: CASSLSFGTGDTGELFF.

This clonotype was detected a few times. This chain uses TRBV9 with TRBJ1-2; D is undetermined. The ends were cut back, 4 bases at V and 1 base at J, with 14 bases in the middle. There are 15 residues in the CDR3. Germline lookup yields CDR1 SGDLS and CDR2 YYNGEE. The CDR3 bases are TGTGCCAGCAGCCCCGACCTTACAGTTAACTATGGCTACACCTTC. Translated: CASSPDLTVNYGYTF. Filled out from reference TRBV9 and TRBJ1-2, the complete variable domain reads DSGVTQTPKHLITATGQRVTLRCSPRSGDLSVYWYQQSLDQGLQFLIQYYNGEERAKGNILERFSAQQFPDLHSELNLSSLELGDSALYFCASSPDLTVNYGYTFGSGTRLTVV.

This clonotype came up many times. This sequence joins TRBV25-1 and TRBJ1-2, with no clear D. Germline assignment: CDR1 MGHDK and CDR2 SYGVNS. This CDR3 comprises 15 residues. Trimming shortened V by 6 bases and J by 8 bases, and 22 bases separated the two germline ends. The CDR3 protein is CASRGVVGRDYGYTF. CDR3 in DNA: TGTGCCAGCAGGGGAGTGGTTGGGAGGGATTACGGCTACACCTTC.

This chain connects TRBV27 to TRBJ1-3; D not resolved. This CDR3 region has 14 residues. Between the trimmed V and J ends, which lost 0 bases and 2 bases, there was a span of 5 bases. Germline lookup yields CDR1 MNHEY and CDR2 SMNVEV (reference sequence). This CDR3 reads CASSLSGAGNTIYF. In DNA, the CDR3 is TGTGCCAGCAGTTTATCTGGGGCTGGAAACACCATATATTTT.

This clonotype was seen more than once but under ten times. The CDR3, as DNA: TGTGCCAGCAGCTTAGATGCGGGCTCCCGCGGTACAGATACGCAGTATTTT. This translates into CASSLDAGSRGTDTQYF. The chain combines TRBV7-9 with TRBJ2-3; D is possibly TRBD2 (5 bases). Germline CDR1 is SEHNR and CDR2 is FQNEAQ (reference sequence). The CDR3 contains 17 residues. Trimming took 1 base from V and 3 from J, leaving 17 bases between them.

In its sample, this clonotype was seen once. The CDR3: CASSLGHRANTEAFF. Written as DNA, the CDR3 is TGTGCCAGCAGCTTAGGTCACAGGGCGAACACTGAAGCTTTCTTT. The chain has TRBV13 and TRBJ1-1; TRBD1 might be the D (6 bases). The germline V gene encodes CDR1 PRHDT and CDR2 FYEKMQ (reference sequence). This CDR3 contains 15 residues. V was clipped by 0 bases and J by 1 base, with 9 bases between them.

Many counts were recorded for this clonotype. V is TRBV20-1 and J is TRBJ2-6; tentatively, D is TRBD1 (6 bases). This CDR3 comprises 16 residues. The germline V gene has CDR1 DFQATT and CDR2 SNEGSKA (reference sequence). Trimming shortened V by 5 bases and J by 0 bases, and 14 bases separated the two germline ends. The CDR3, as DNA: TGCAGTGCTTGGCGAGGACAGTTCTCTGGGGCCAACGTCCTGACTTTC. Protein product: CSAWRGQFSGANVLTF.

This clonotype came up a few times. The V and J genes are TRBV4-1 and TRBJ2-3; a weak D match, TRBD2 (5 bases). V shed 1 base and J shed 5 bases, with 13 bases lying between them. Germline V gene sequence: CDR1 MGHRA, CDR2 YSYEKL. The length of the CDR3 is 15 residues. This CDR3 is CASSQVPHEGDTQYF. CDR3 nucleotides: TGCGCCAGCAGCCAAGTCCCCCACGAGGGAGATACGCAGTATTTT.

This clonotype was counted at least ten times. Relative to the germline gene, one junction end is altered; a read error may explain this. J is TRBJ2-7 and V is TRBV12-3 or TRBV12-4, with D hard to call. This CDR3 spans 11 amino acids. The CDR3 spells CASRLGSEQYF. In nucleotides, the CDR3 is TGTGCCAGCAGATTAGGTTCCGAGCAGTACTTC.

This clonotype was recorded many times. The chain employs TRBV6-6 and TRBJ2-7, with D maybe TRBD1 (6 bases). Trimming removed 5 bases from V and 5 bases from J, with 10 bases in between. CDR1 MNHNY and CDR2 SVGAGI come from the germline V gene (reference sequence). The CDR3 is 12 residues long. CDR3 protein: CASSTPGDEQYF. The CDR3 region has the DNA TGTGCCAGCAGTACTCCAGGGGACGAGCAGTACTTC.

The table lists this clonotype with a few counts. This may come from a read error, since a much larger clone is one base off. The chain couples TRBV6-5 to TRBJ1-1; perhaps TRBD1 as D (6 bases). Per germline, CDR1 MNHEY and CDR2 SVGAGI. Trimming left V 7 bases short and J 1 base short, with 13 bases between. This CDR3 region has 14 residues. CDR3 nucleotides: TGTGCCAGCACCACGGACAGCTGGAACACTGAAGCTTTCTTT. It encodes CASTTDSWNTEAFF.